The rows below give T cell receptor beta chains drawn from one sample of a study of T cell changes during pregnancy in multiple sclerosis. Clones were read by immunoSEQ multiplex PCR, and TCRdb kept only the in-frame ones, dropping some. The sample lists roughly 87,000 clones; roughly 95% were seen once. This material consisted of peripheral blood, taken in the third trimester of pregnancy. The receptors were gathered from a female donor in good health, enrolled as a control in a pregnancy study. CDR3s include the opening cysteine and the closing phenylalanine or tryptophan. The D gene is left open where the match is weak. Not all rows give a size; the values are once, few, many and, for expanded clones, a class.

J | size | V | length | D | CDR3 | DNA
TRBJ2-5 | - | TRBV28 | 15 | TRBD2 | CASSLWTSSKETQYF | TGTGCCAGCAGTTTGTGGACTAGCTCAAAAGAGACCCAGTACTTC
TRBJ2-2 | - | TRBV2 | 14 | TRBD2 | CATGAGGHTGELFF | TGTGCCACCGGAGCGGGAGGGCACACCGGGGAGCTGTTTTTT
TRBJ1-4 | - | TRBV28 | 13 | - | CASSGGNNEKLFF | TGTGCCAGCTCTGGGGGGAATAATGAAAAACTGTTTTTT
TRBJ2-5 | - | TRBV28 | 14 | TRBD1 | CASRGQGAQETQYF | TGTGCCAGCAGAGGACAGGGGGCCCAAGAGACCCAGTACTTC
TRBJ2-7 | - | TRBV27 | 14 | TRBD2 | CASSFGGSFGEQYF | TGTGCCAGCAGTTTTGGCGGGAGTTTCGGCGAGCAGTACTTC
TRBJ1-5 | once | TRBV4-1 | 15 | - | CASSQGTVISEPQHF | TGCGCCAGCAGCCAAGGAACTGTCATCTCGGAGCCCCAGCATTTT
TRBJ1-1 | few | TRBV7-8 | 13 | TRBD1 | CASSVRDRREAFF | TGTGCCAGCAGCGTCCGGGACAGACGGGAAGCTTTCTTT
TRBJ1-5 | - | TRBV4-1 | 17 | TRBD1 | CASSQARGTGLNQPQHF | TGCGCCAGCAGCCAAGCGAGGGGGACAGGGCTCAATCAGCCCCAGCATTTT
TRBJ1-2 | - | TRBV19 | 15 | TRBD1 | CASSPDRGQNYGYTF | TGTGCCAGTAGTCCCGACAGGGGGCAGAACTATGGCTACACCTTC
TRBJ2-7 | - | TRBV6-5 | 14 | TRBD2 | CASSYGTSSYEQYF | TGTGCCAGCAGTTACGGGACTAGCAGCTACGAGCAGTACTTC
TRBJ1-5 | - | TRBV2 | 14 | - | CASSDRPSNQPQHF | TGTGCCAGCAGCGACAGACCTAGCAATCAGCCCCAGCATTTT
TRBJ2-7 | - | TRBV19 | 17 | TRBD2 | CASSISHGLAGIYEQYF | TGTGCCAGTAGTATATCCCACGGACTAGCGGGAATCTACGAGCAGTACTTC
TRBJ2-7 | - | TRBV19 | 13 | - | CASSGQLHYEQYF | TGTGCCAGTAGTGGGCAGCTCCACTACGAGCAGTACTTC
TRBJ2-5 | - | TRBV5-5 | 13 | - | CASSLSTGLGGYF | TGTGCCAGCAGCTTGAGCACAGGGCTAGGGGGATACTTC
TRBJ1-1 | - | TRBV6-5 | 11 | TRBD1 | CASTGTGEAFF | TGTGCCAGCACTGGGACAGGGGAAGCTTTCTTT
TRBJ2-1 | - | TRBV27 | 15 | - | CASSPLSGPYNEQFF | TGTGCCAGCAGCCCTCTTAGCGGCCCCTACAATGAGCAGTTCTTC
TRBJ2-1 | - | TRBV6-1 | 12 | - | CASSRDKNEQFF | TGTGCCAGCAGCAGGGACAAGAATGAGCAGTTCTTC
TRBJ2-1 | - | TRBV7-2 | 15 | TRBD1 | CASSLPGQGAREQFF | TGTGCCAGCAGCTTACCGGGACAGGGGGCGAGAGAGCAGTTCTTC
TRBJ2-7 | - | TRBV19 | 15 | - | CASSIGAGTTYEQYF | TGTGCCAGTAGTATAGGAGCCGGGACAACCTACGAGCAGTACTTC
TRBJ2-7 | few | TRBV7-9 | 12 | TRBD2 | CASSASGYEQYF | TGTGCCAGCAGCGCTAGCGGCTACGAGCAGTACTTC
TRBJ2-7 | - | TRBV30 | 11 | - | CAYQWSYEQYF | TGTGCCTACCAGTGGTCCTACGAGCAGTACTTC
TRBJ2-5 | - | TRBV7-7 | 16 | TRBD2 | CASSLGTSGEQETQYF | TGTGCTAGCAGCTTGGGGACTAGCGGAGAACAAGAGACCCAGTACTTC
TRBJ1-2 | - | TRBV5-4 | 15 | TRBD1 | CASSPGTGVGYGYTF | TGTGCCAGCAGCCCAGGGACAGGGGTAGGGTATGGCTACACCTTC
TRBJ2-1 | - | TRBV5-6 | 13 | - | CASSGEYDNEQFF | TGTGCCAGCAGTGGGGAGTACGACAATGAGCAGTTCTTC
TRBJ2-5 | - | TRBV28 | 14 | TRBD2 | CASRFGRAEETQYF | TGTGCCAGCAGATTCGGGAGGGCCGAAGAGACCCAGTACTTC
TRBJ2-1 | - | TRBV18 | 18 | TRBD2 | CASSPPGSGTFSYNEQFF | TGTGCCAGCTCACCACCGGGTAGCGGGACATTCTCCTACAATGAGCAGTTCTTC
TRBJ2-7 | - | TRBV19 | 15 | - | CASSVTGNSLYEQYF | TGTGCCAGTAGTGTAACAGGGAATTCGCTGTACGAGCAGTACTTC
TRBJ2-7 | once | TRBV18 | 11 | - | CASSNRAEQYF | TGTGCCAGCTCCAACAGGGCCGAGCAGTACTTC
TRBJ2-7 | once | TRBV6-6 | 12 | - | CASKDARYEQYF | TGTGCCAGCAAAGATGCGCGCTACGAGCAGTACTTC
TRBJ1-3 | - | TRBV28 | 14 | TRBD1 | CASYRGHSGNTIYF | TGTGCCTCCTACAGGGGCCACTCTGGAAACACCATATATTTT
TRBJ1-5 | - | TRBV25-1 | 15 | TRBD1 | CASSLGTGSYQPQHF | TGTGCCAGCAGTCTCGGGACAGGGAGCTATCAGCCCCAGCATTTT
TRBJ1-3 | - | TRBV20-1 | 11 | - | CSATSGNTIYF | TGCAGTGCCACATCTGGAAACACCATATATTTT
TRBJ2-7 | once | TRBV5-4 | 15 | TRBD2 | CASSLSGLAAYEQYF | TGTGCCAGCAGCTTGAGCGGACTAGCTGCCTACGAGCAGTACTTC
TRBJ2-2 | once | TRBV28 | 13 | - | CASETANTGELFF | TGTGCCAGCGAAACAGCAAACACCGGGGAGCTGTTTTTT
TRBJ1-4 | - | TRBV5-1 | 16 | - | CASSLGQGATNEKLFF | TGCGCCAGCAGCTTGGGTCAGGGCGCAACTAATGAAAAACTGTTTTTT
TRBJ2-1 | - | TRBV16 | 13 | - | CASSPQGNNEQFF | TGTGCCAGCAGCCCGCAGGGTAACAATGAGCAGTTCTTC
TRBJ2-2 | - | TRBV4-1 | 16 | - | CASSQKQDANTGELFF | TGCGCCAGCAGCCAAAAACAGGACGCGAACACCGGGGAGCTGTTTTTT